Below, 26 T cell receptor beta chains from the same sample are listed, as sequenced in a study of OX40 agonist ivuxolimab in advanced cancers. The assay was immunoSEQ multiplex PCR, and TCRdb's table has in-frame clones only and misses some. Among about 59,000 clones, 85% were seen once, and the ten largest hold 4%. This specimen was CD4+ or CD8+ T cells sorted from blood, taken in a trial of the OX40 agonist ivuxolimab. Every receptor here comes from an adult with an advanced solid tumor such as melanoma, head and neck, liver or kidney cancer.

As regards this clone: At one end, the junction sequence differs from germline, possibly due to a read error. J is TRBJ2-7 and V is TRBV7-6; tentatively, D is TRBD1 (6 bases). This CDR3 region has 14 residues. In germline, CDR1 is SGHVS, CDR2 FNYEAQ. CDR3 bases: TGTGCCAGCACCTTAGGGCAGGGGAATTACGAGCAGTACTTC. It translates to CASTLGQGNYEQYF.

The chain carries TRBV9 and TRBJ2-1, with 10 nucleotides matching TRBD2. The CDR3 is made up of 14 amino acids. The junction had 1 base not matched to a gene; V was cut back by 4 bases and J by 3 bases. The germline V gene has CDR1 SGDLS and CDR2 YYNGEE. In nucleotides, the CDR3 is TGTGCCAGCAGCCCTAGCGGGAGCTACAATGAGCAGTTCTTC. Amino acids: CASSPSGSYNEQFF.

This chain links TRBV7-8 with TRBJ2-2; D is unclear. Per germline, CDR1 SGHVS and CDR2 FQNEAQ. The CDR3 contains 15 residues. The V gene lost 1 base and the J gene lost 0 bases, with 6 bases spanning the gap. The CDR3 sequence: CASSLVSANTGELFF. The DNA of the CDR3 is TGTGCCAGCAGCTTAGTTTCTGCGAACACCGGGGAGCTGTTTTTT.

The chain couples TRBV6-5 to TRBJ1-6; D is undetermined. Trimming took 2 bases from V and 6 from J, leaving 2 bases between them. CDR3 size: 12 residues. CDR1 MNHEY and CDR2 SVGAGI come from the germline V gene. The CDR3 reads CASSYTNSPLHF. The CDR3 coding sequence is TGTGCCAGCAGTTACACTAATTCACCCCTCCACTTT.

The chain carries TRBV6-1 and TRBJ1-1; D uncertain. V was shortened by 3 bases and J by 10 bases, with 12 bases between the two germline ends. Germline V lookup: CDR1 MNHNS, CDR2 SASEGT. The CDR3 is 12 amino acids. CDR3 region: CASSDDIERAFF. CDR3 DNA: TGTGCCAGCAGTGACGACATAGAGAGAGCTTTCTTT.

The J gene is TRBJ2-7, the V gene TRBV30; D unclear. The CDR3 totals 12 residues. The V and J ends lost 0 bases and 5 bases respectively, with 8 bases between them. CDR1 and CDR2 (germline): GTSNPN, SVGIG (reference sequence). The CDR3 DNA is TGTGCCTGGAGTGTACTGGGGAACGAGCAGTACTTC. Its translation is CAWSVLGNEQYF.

The rearrangement uses TRBV7-9 and TRBJ2-2; D might be TRBD1 (6 bases). From germline, CDR1 is SEHNR and CDR2 FQNEAQ (reference sequence). Between the trimmed V and J ends, which lost 1 base and 5 bases, there was a span of 11 bases. CDR3 size: 15 residues. The CDR3 loop reads CASSLDRVETGELFF. The CDR3 DNA is TGTGCCAGCAGCTTAGACAGGGTCGAGACCGGGGAGCTGTTTTTT.

The chain links TRBV30 to TRBJ1-1; TRBD1 matches 7 bases. The CDR3 runs to 14 residues. In germline, CDR1 is GTSNPN, CDR2 SVGIG (reference sequence). With V trimmed by 2 bases and J by 0 bases, 3 bases remained unmatched. The CDR3 spells CAWSRDSLNTEAFF. The CDR3 DNA sequence: TGTGCCTGGAGTCGGGACAGCTTGAACACTGAAGCTTTCTTT.

This clone was observed a single time. This rearrangement joins TRBV7-2 to TRBJ1-3; D not certain. CDR1 and CDR2 from the germline V gene are SGHTA and FQGNSA. The CDR3 contains 15 residues. V lost 0 bases, J lost 0 bases, and 6 bases lay in between. The CDR3 DNA sequence: TGTGCCAGCAGCTTAGCCCGGGGCTCTGGAAACACCATATATTTT. Amino acid sequence: CASSLARGSGNTIYF.

The count of this clone is one. V is TRBV10-2 and J is TRBJ1-5; D unresolved. Trimming pared 4 bases from V and 2 bases from J, leaving 6 bases between. Germline V gene sequence: CDR1 WSHSY, CDR2 SAAADI. The CDR3 loop spans 13 amino acids. The CDR3 DNA sequence: TGCGCCAGCAGTGGGAATCGCAATCAGCCCCAGCATTTT. This encodes CASSGNRNQPQHF.

The gene calls are TRBV10-3 and TRBJ2-7; 15 bases fit TRBD2. Germline CDR1 reads ENHRY; CDR2 reads SYGVKD. The junction had 2 bases not matched to a gene; V was cut back by 6 bases and J by 2 bases. The CDR3 covers 15 residues. The CDR3 DNA sequence: TGTGCCATCAGAGGGACTAGCGGGGGGCCCTACGAGCAGTACTTC. It specifies CAIRGTSGGPYEQYF.

The chain employs TRBV10-3 and TRBJ1-2; D remains ambiguous. Looked up from germline, CDR1 is ENHRY and CDR2 is SYGVKD. V shed 1 base and J shed 3 bases, with 6 bases lying between them. The CDR3 sequence is 13 residues long. CDR3 bases: TGTGCCATCAGTGAGTTAGGGTACTATGGCTACACCTTC. Encoded protein: CAISELGYYGYTF.

The rearrangement uses TRBV2 and TRBJ1-2; the match to TRBD1 covers 12 bases. J was trimmed by 7 bases and V by 4 bases; bases with no gene match: 10. This CDR3 contains 16 residues. Germline CDR1 SNHLY, CDR2 FYNNEI. In nucleotides, the CDR3 is TGTGCCAGCAGTGGGAGGACGGGACAGGGGGCGTCTGGCTACACCTTC. This encodes CASSGRTGQGASGYTF. Combining the CDR3 with reference TRBV2 and TRBJ1-2 gives the whole variable domain EPEVTQTPSHQVTQMGQEVILRCVPISNHLYFYWYRQILGQKVEFLVSFYNNEISEKSEIFDDQFSVERPDGSNFTLKIRSTKLEDSAMYFCASSGRTGQGASGYTFGSGTRLTVV.

This sequence joins TRBV19 and TRBJ2-2; TRBD2 matches 10 bases. CDR1 is LNHDA, CDR2 SQIVND, per germline (reference sequence). V shed 9 bases and J 8 bases; nucleotides not matched to a gene: 12. This CDR3 spans 15 amino acids. CDR3 amino acids: CARRLAGVGWGELFF. The DNA of the CDR3 is TGTGCCAGGAGACTAGCGGGCGTCGGGTGGGGGGAGCTGTTTTTT.

The rearrangement uses TRBV6-5 and TRBJ1-1; D is uncertain. CDR1 is MNHEY, CDR2 SVGAGI, per germline. The V gene lost 5 bases and the J gene lost 0 bases, with 4 bases spanning the gap. The CDR3 consists of 12 residues. CDR3: CASSTVNTEAFF. Written as DNA, the CDR3 is TGTGCCAGCAGTACAGTGAACACTGAAGCTTTCTTT.

The chain carries TRBV11-1 and TRBJ2-5; 7 bases are a match to TRBD1. V was clipped by 5 bases and J by 4 bases; unmatched bases: 7. Germline CDR1 is SGHAT and CDR2 is FQDESV (reference sequence). The CDR3 is 14 residues long. The CDR3 here is CASSRDRGPETQYF. As DNA, the CDR3 is TGTGCCAGCAGCCGGGACAGAGGGCCAGAGACCCAGTACTTC.

The chain recombines TRBV10-2 with TRBJ2-7, with 9 bases identical to TRBD1. V was pared by 8 bases and J by 4 bases, with 3 bases of the junction left unmatched. Germline assignment: CDR1 WSHSY and CDR2 SAAADI. This CDR3 is built from 12 residues. For the CDR3, the DNA is TGCGCCAGCTTTGACAGGGGGTACGAGCAGTACTTC. Translated, it gives CASFDRGYEQYF.

This chain links TRBV18 with TRBJ2-3, with a weak D call TRBD2 (6 bases). Per germline, CDR1 KGHSH and CDR2 LQKENI. The V end was cut by 3 bases, the J end by 1 base, with 11 bases between. This CDR3 has 15 residues. The CDR3 here is CASSPSGLGTDTQYF. The CDR3 DNA sequence: TGTGCCAGCTCACCCTCGGGACTTGGCACAGATACGCAGTATTTT.

The chain couples TRBV9 to TRBJ1-1; D unresolved. Trimming stripped 2 bases from V and 1 base from J, with 12 bases between. The CDR3 has 15 amino acids. CDR1 is SGDLS and CDR2 is YYNGEE in the germline V gene. The CDR3 DNA reads TGTGCCAGCAGCGTCGGAGTACAGCCGAACACTGAAGCTTTCTTT. This codes for CASSVGVQPNTEAFF.

In this sample, this clone turned up a few times. The V gene is TRBV11-3, the J gene TRBJ2-5; possible D gene TRBD1, 5 bases. Trimming took off 3 bases at V and 4 bases at J, with 9 bases between the two ends. Germline values: CDR1 SGHNT, CDR2 YENEEA. This CDR3 is 13 amino acids long. The CDR3 DNA reads TGTGCCAGCAGCTTCGACAGAGGAGAGACCCAGTACTTC. Its protein is CASSFDRGETQYF.

The rearrangement links TRBV7-9 to TRBJ1-1; no reliable D call. CDR1 is SEHNR, CDR2 FQNEAQ, per germline (reference sequence). CDR3 length: 13 residues. The V end was cut by 1 base, the J end by 9 bases, with 12 bases between. The CDR3 nucleotides are TGTGCCAGCAGCTTAGACGGGTCACAAAAAGCTTTCTTT. Translating it yields CASSLDGSQKAFF.

This clone has only one observation. The rearrangement joins TRBV7-9 to TRBJ2-5; TRBD2 matches 8 bases. In germline, CDR1 is SEHNR, CDR2 FQNEAQ (reference sequence). V was pared by 3 bases and J by 2 bases, with 5 bases of the junction left unmatched. The length of the CDR3 is 15 residues. CDR3 in amino acids: CASSFASGLQETQYF. CDR3 DNA sequence: TGTGCCAGCAGCTTCGCTAGCGGGCTACAAGAGACCCAGTACTTC.

The J gene is TRBJ2-7, the V gene TRBV28; tentatively, D is TRBD2 (5 bases). Trimming took off 6 bases at V and 4 bases at J, with 19 bases between the two ends. This CDR3 has 15 residues. Germline CDR1 MDHEN, CDR2 SYDVKM. CDR3 in amino acids: CASSPPVGGPYEQYF. The CDR3 nucleotides are TGTGCCAGCAGCCCCCCTGTTGGCGGGCCTTACGAGCAGTACTTC.

CDR3 DNA: TGTGCCAGCAGCCCTAGGACTAGCGGGAGAGATACGCAGTATTTT. It specifies CASSPRTSGRDTQYF. This chain links TRBV6-6 with TRBJ2-3; 13 bases align to TRBD2. Germline V gives CDR1 MNHNY, CDR2 SVGAGI (reference sequence). Losses at the gene ends were 6 bases for V and 5 bases for J; bases not matched to a gene: 5. The CDR3 extends over 15 amino acids.

The rearrangement links TRBV19 to TRBJ1-2; D ambiguous. CDR3 length: 14 amino acids. Germline CDR1 reads LNHDA; CDR2 reads SQIVND (reference sequence). The germline V and J ends were trimmed by 4 bases and 3 bases, with 12 bases remaining between them. The CDR3 spells CASSSPGLHYGYTF. In DNA form, the CDR3 reads TGTGCCAGTAGTAGCCCCGGCCTGCACTATGGCTACACCTTC.

This rearrangement joins TRBV2 to TRBJ2-1, with TRBD1 matching 8 bases. V gave up 5 bases and J gave up 5 bases; unmatched junction bases: 5. The CDR3 consists of 14 residues. Per germline, CDR1 SNHLY and CDR2 FYNNEI. CDR3 amino acids: CASSKLTGDNEQFF. Written as DNA, the CDR3 is TGTGCCAGCAGTAAACTGACAGGGGACAATGAGCAGTTCTTC.